This TCR beta chain derives from a study of shared clonotypes between healthy human individuals. Whole-study context: Researchers drew samples from two women and a few men aged 18 to 49.

The CDR3 totals 15 residues. Trimming removed 5 bases at V and 4 bases at J, with 15 bases between. The V gene's germline CDR1 is SGHVS and CDR2 FQNEAQ. Sorted subsets were amplified in replicate PCRs using around 200 ng DNA, about 30,000 T cell genomes. The data were produced by immunoSEQ multiplex PCR, yet TCRdb's version contains in-frame clones alone and is incomplete. The data hold about 700,000 clones, with approximately 79% observed a single time. The specimen sequenced was memory CD4+ T cells sorted from blood. This sample's subset: CD45RA-negative fraction. J is TRBJ1-5 and V is TRBV7-8, with D perhaps matching TRBD1 (6 bases). The sequence was collected from a woman younger than 45 in good health. CDR3 in amino acids: CASSTRTVQNQPQHF. The DNA for the CDR3 is TGTGCCAGCAGCACAAGGACAGTCCAGAATCAGCCCCAGCATTTT.